Below, one T cell receptor beta chain is given with its context. Antigen: not known. Different DNA sequences within this sample yield the same CDR3. This sample is part of a study of T cell responses to AZD1222 COVID-19 vaccine. Study observations and caveats: Only a handful of AZD1222 recipients, several in all, had baseline seropositivity.

The germline CDR1 and CDR2 sequences are LNHDA and SQIVND (reference sequence). The germline V and J ends were trimmed by 1 base and 2 bases, with 5 bases remaining between them. This CDR3 has 13 residues. The protocol was immunoSEQ multiplex PCR, while the TCRdb copy is restricted to in-frame clones and leaves out a portion. The sample carries some 130,000 clones, 75% to 95% recorded once. This sample comprised peripheral blood, obtained 28 days after the second AZD1222 dose. The chain links TRBV19 to TRBJ1-2; D is ambiguous. The sequence was obtained from an adult who received the AZD1222 COVID-19 vaccine. DNA of the CDR3: TGTGCCAGTAGTATAGGAGGCAACTATGGCTACACCTTC. This translates into CASSIGGNYGYTF.